These 19 T cell receptor beta chains originate from one sample sequenced in a study of cytomegalovirus exposure and HLA in healthy donors. Primers included in the PCR were 60 Vbeta and 13 Jbeta primers. Measured with immunoSEQ multiplex PCR; TCRdb has only the in-frame clones, and not every one. The sample includes about 170,000 clones, 85% of them seen just once. The sample comprised PBMCs. All receptors come from a boy aged 2 to 10 in good health and CMV-seronegative.

The rearrangement links TRBV6-1 to TRBJ2-7; no definite D call. The CDR3 has 12 residues. V lost 3 bases and J lost 4, with 7 bases in between. The germline V gene encodes CDR1 MNHNS and CDR2 SASEGT. Written as DNA, the CDR3 is TGTGCCAGCAGTGAGGTCAGGTACGAGCAGTACGTC. Its translation is CASSEVRYEQYV.

This rearrangement joins TRBV2 to TRBJ2-7; D is perhaps TRBD1 (6 bases). There are 14 residues in the CDR3. V was cut by 2 bases and J by 5 bases, with 13 bases left in between. Per the germline V gene, CDR1 is SNHLY and CDR2 is FYNNEI. The CDR3 region is CASSEKGVTDEQYF. CDR3 DNA: TGTGCCAGCAGTGAAAAGGGGGTGACGGACGAGCAGTACTTC.

This chain uses TRBV6-1 with TRBJ2-5, with TRBD2 matching over 7 bases. The CDR3 is 15 amino acids. V gave up 5 bases and J gave up 5 bases; unmatched junction bases: 11. CDR1 is MNHNS and CDR2 is SASEGT in the germline V gene. CDR3 residues: CASSPQGREGETQYF. CDR3 sequence (DNA): TGTGCCAGCAGTCCCCAGGGCAGGGAGGGGGAGACCCAGTACTTC.

The count of this clone is one. V usage is TRBV4-1 and J usage is TRBJ1-1, with 8 bases matching TRBD1. Trimming took 3 bases from V and 0 from J; bases not matched to a gene: 12. The germline V gene encodes CDR1 MGHRA and CDR2 YSYEKL. This CDR3 region has 18 residues. CDR3 sequence: CASSHVLAGGFLNTEAFF. CDR3 DNA: TGCGCCAGCAGCCACGTGTTAGCAGGGGGCTTTTTGAACACTGAAGCTTTCTTT.

The rearrangement links TRBV6-6 to TRBJ2-2, with D maybe TRBD2 (5 bases). The V gene lost 2 bases and the J gene lost 4 bases, with 11 bases spanning the gap. Germline V gives CDR1 MNHNY, CDR2 SVGAGI (reference sequence). The CDR3 has 15 amino acids. In DNA, the CDR3 is TGTGCCAGCAGTTACCGGGGTAGGGCCACCGGGGAGCTGTTTTTT. Protein: CASSYRGRATGELFF.

The chain has TRBV5-1 and TRBJ2-2, with TRBD2 identical over 9 bases. In germline, CDR1 is SGHRS, CDR2 YFSETQ. This CDR3 is 16 amino acids long. Germline trimming cut 0 bases from V and 3 bases from J; bases unmatched to any gene: 3. The CDR3 region has the DNA TGCGCCAGCAGCTTGGGGAGCGGGGGGTACACCGGGGAGCTGTTTTTT. Its translation: CASSLGSGGYTGELFF.

The chain uses TRBV6-5 and TRBJ1-2; 10 nucleotides align to TRBD1. Trimming took 5 bases from V and 7 from J; bases not matched to a gene: 7. CDR3 length: 14 residues. The germline gives CDR1 MNHEY, CDR2 SVGAGI. For the CDR3, the DNA is TGTGCCAGCAGTCTCGACAGGGGGCTCTCTGGCTACACCTTC. Protein product: CASSLDRGLSGYTF.

V gene TRBV7-9 combines with J gene TRBJ2-2; 7 bases agree with TRBD2. The V gene end was trimmed by 0 bases and the J gene end by 6 bases; junction bases not matched to a gene: 1. This CDR3 comprises 14 residues. Germline values: CDR1 SEHNR, CDR2 FQNEAQ (reference sequence). CDR3 bases: TGTGCCAGCAGCTTAGCGGGAGGGGCCGGGGAGCTGTTTTTT. It translates to CASSLAGGAGELFF.

This clone was seen more than once but under ten times. The chain is built from TRBV7-9 and TRBJ2-1; D possibly corresponds to TRBD2 (6 bases). The CDR3 consists of 13 residues. Per the germline V gene, CDR1 is SEHNR and CDR2 is FQNEAQ (reference sequence). The V end lost 5 bases, the J end lost 4 bases, and 9 bases lay between the germline ends. The CDR3 DNA follows: TGTGCCAGCAGCCCGGCGGGGTACAATGAGCAGTTCTTC. It yields the protein CASSPAGYNEQFF.

This clone was detected a few times. The rearrangement links TRBV6-5 to TRBJ1-3; 9 bases are a match to TRBD1. This CDR3 is built from 16 residues. Germline CDR1 reads MNHEY; CDR2 reads SVGAGI. V trimming: 3 bases; J trimming: 4 bases; junction bases outside the gene matches: 7. CDR3 coding DNA: TGTGCCAGCAGTTATGGGGACAGGGTCTCCGGAAACACCATATATTTT. Translating it yields CASSYGDRVSGNTIYF.

A word on this clone: One junction end disagrees with the germline gene, perhaps due to a read error. The rearrangement joins TRBV19 to TRBJ1-4, with D unclear. The CDR3 runs 15 residues. Germline CDR1 reads LNHDA; CDR2 reads SQIVND (reference sequence). The CDR3 DNA is TGTGCCGGTAGTATAGAAGCCGGACTCTATGAAAAACTGTTTTTT. Amino acids: CAGSIEAGLYEKLFF.

The chain employs TRBV5-6 and TRBJ2-7; 8 bases are a match to TRBD1. V lost 2 bases and J lost 6; bases outside the gene matches: 7. Germline lookup yields CDR1 SGHDT and CDR2 YYEEEE. The CDR3 runs to 14 residues. The CDR3 sequence is CASSFGTGVREQYF. The CDR3 nucleotides read TGTGCCAGCAGCTTCGGGACAGGCGTTCGCGAGCAGTACTTC.

The V gene is TRBV28, the J gene TRBJ1-2, with D perhaps matching TRBD1 (6 bases). There are 15 residues in the CDR3. CDR1 is MDHEN and CDR2 is SYDVKM in the germline V gene. V was pared by 6 bases and J by 4 bases, with 18 bases between. The CDR3 loop reads CASSSGEGVAYGYTF. CDR3 DNA: TGTGCCAGCAGCTCAGGGGAAGGGGTGGCCTATGGCTACACCTTC.

V usage is TRBV28 and J usage is TRBJ2-1; TRBD2 matches at 10 bases. The trim removed 6 bases at V and 7 bases at J, leaving 12 bases unmatched. CDR3 size: 16 residues. Germline V gene lookup returns CDR1 MDHEN and CDR2 SYDVKM. The CDR3 sequence is CASRDRTSGVRNEQFF. The CDR3 nucleotides are TGTGCCAGCAGGGATAGGACTAGCGGAGTCCGAAATGAGCAGTTCTTC.

The chain combines TRBV5-1 with TRBJ1-1; D not certain. Germline assignment: CDR1 SGHRS and CDR2 YFSETQ. CDR3 length: 14 amino acids. V lost 1 base to trimming and J lost 1 base, with 8 bases between them. In DNA, the CDR3 is TGCGCCAGCAGCTTGTTTCCGGGGAACACTGAAGCTTTCTTT. Protein sequence: CASSLFPGNTEAFF.

The rearrangement links TRBV30 to TRBJ2-3; D remains ambiguous. The CDR3 has 12 residues. CDR1 is GTSNPN, CDR2 SVGIG, per germline (reference sequence). The V and J ends lost 4 bases and 6 bases respectively, with 11 bases between them. CDR3 DNA sequence: TGTGCCTGGACCCCATTAACTGATACGCAGTATTTT. Its translation: CAWTPLTDTQYF.

This rearrangement joins TRBV27 to TRBJ1-1; D is unresolved. Germline assignment: CDR1 MNHEY and CDR2 SMNVEV (reference sequence). V lost 3 bases and J 0 bases, leaving 5 bases between the germline ends. This CDR3 spans 13 amino acids. The DNA for the CDR3 is TGTGCCAGCAGTTTCCGGTTGAACACTGAAGCTTTCTTT. This translates into CASSFRLNTEAFF.

The count of this clone is one. This sequence joins TRBV9 and TRBJ1-4, with D possibly being TRBD1 (5 bases). Trimming shortened V by 4 bases and J by 8 bases, and 15 bases separated the two germline ends. There are 14 residues in the CDR3. Germline values: CDR1 SGDLS, CDR2 YYNGEE. The CDR3 loop reads CASSQSGLQEKLFF. The CDR3 DNA sequence: TGTGCCAGCAGCCAATCGGGACTGCAGGAAAAACTGTTTTTT.

The chain carries TRBV11-1 and TRBJ2-1, with 8 bases lining up with TRBD1. V lost 8 bases, J lost 3 bases, and 0 bases stayed unmatched. Per the germline V gene, CDR1 is SGHAT and CDR2 is FQDESV (reference sequence). There are 12 residues in the CDR3. The CDR3 bases are TGTGCCAGCGGGACAGGCTACAATGAGCAGTTCTTC. The encoded protein is CASGTGYNEQFF.